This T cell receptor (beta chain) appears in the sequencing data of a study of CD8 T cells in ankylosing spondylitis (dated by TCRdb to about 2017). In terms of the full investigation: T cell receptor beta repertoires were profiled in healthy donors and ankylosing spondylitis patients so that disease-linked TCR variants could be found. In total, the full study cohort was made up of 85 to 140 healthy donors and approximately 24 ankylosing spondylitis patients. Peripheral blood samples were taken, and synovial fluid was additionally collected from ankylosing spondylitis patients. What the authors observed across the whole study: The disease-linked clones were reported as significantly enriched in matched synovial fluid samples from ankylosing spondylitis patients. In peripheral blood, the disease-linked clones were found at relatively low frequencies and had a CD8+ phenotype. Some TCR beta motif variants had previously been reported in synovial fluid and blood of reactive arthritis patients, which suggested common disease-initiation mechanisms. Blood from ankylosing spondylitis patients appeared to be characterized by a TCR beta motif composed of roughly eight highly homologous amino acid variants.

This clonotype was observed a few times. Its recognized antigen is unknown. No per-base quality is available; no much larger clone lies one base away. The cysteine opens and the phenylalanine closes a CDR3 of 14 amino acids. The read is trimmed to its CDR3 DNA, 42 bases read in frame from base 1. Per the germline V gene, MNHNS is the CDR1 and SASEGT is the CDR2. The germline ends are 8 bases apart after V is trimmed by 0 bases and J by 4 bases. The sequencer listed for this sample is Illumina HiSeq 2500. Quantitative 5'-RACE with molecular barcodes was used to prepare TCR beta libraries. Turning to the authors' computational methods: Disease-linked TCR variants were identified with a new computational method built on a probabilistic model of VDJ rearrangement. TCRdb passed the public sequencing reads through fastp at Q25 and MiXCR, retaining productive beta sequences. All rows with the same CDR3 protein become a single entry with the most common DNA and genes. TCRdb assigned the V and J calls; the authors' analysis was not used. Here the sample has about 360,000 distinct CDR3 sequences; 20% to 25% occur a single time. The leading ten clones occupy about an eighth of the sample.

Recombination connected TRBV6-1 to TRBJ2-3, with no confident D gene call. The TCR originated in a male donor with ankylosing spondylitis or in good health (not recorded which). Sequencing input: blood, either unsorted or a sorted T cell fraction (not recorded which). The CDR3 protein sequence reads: CASSEAQDPDTQYF. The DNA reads TGTGCCAGCAGTGAAGCGCAGGATCCAGATACGCAGTATTTT.